This TCR beta chain was found in a study of control samples from healthy donors and cancer patients. This CDR3 is built from 11 residues. Germline V CDR1 and CDR2: MGHDK, SYGVNS. Trimming cost V 3 bases and J 3 bases, with 3 bases left between them. Using immunoSEQ multiplex PCR, the repertoire was profiled, and TCRdb retains in-frame clones only, with some absent. The sample includes 96,000 or so clones, approximately 95% of them seen just once. The clonotype was recovered from a man aged 18 to 29 in good health. The rearrangement links TRBV25-1 to TRBJ2-7, with D hard to call. What was sequenced was blood. CDR3 sequence: CASSDGYEQYF. CDR3 coding DNA: TGTGCCAGCAGTGACGGCTACGAGCAGTACTTC.